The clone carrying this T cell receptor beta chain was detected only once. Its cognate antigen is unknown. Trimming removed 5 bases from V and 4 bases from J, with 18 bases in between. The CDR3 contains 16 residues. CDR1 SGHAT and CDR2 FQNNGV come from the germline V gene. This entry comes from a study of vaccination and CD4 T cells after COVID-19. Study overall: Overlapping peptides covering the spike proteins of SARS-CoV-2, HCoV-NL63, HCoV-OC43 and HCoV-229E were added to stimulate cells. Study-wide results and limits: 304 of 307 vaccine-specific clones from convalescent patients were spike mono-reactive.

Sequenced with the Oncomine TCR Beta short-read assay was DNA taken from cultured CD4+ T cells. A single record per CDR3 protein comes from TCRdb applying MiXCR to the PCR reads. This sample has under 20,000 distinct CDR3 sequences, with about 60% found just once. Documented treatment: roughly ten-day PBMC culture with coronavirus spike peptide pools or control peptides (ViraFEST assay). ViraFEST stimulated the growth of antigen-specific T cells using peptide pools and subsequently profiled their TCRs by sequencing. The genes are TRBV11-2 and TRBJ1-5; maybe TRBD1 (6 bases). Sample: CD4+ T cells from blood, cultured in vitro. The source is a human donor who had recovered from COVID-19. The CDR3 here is CASSPGAAGRNQPQHF. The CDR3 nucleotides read TGTGCCAGCAGCCCGGGGGCCGCAGGGAGGAATCAGCCCCAGCATTTT.